The 20 T cell receptor beta chains below were found in one sample sequenced in a study of shared clonotypes between healthy human individuals. Measured with immunoSEQ multiplex PCR; TCRdb has only the in-frame clones, and not every one. The sample carries about 2 million clones, about 95% recorded once. CD8 cells classed as naive were CD45RO-negative and positively selected for CCR7, excluding terminally differentiated effector memory CD45RA+ cells. Sequenced: naive CD8+ T cells sorted from blood. The receptor source for this set is a man aged 18 to 29 in good health.

V and J are TRBV30 and TRBJ1-4; 7 positions agree with TRBD1. J was trimmed by 5 bases and V by 3 bases; bases with no gene match: 3. CDR3 length equals 13 residues. Germline V gives CDR1 GTSNPN, CDR2 SVGIG (reference sequence). CDR3 in DNA: TGTGCCTGGAGGTCCAGGGGGAATGAAAAACTGTTTTTT. Translation: CAWRSRGNEKLFF.

V is TRBV28 and J is TRBJ2-7; 10 bases align to TRBD1. The length of the CDR3 is 14 residues. Germline V gives CDR1 MDHEN, CDR2 SYDVKM. V shed 6 bases and J 4 bases; nucleotides not matched to a gene: 6. The CDR3 DNA reads TGTGCCAGCAGCACCGGGACAGGGGCTTACGAGCAGTACTTC. It is translated as CASSTGTGAYEQYF.

The chain uses TRBV7-8 and TRBJ1-3, with D unresolved. The CDR3 has 15 amino acids. Germline lookup yields CDR1 SGHVS and CDR2 FQNEAQ. The V end was cut by 3 bases, the J end by 0 bases, with 9 bases between. The DNA for the CDR3 is TGTGCCAGCAGCTTCGACGGACCCTCTGGAAACACCATATATTTT. Translated, it gives CASSFDGPSGNTIYF.

This chain links TRBV9 with TRBJ2-3, with D perhaps TRBD2 (5 bases). The V end lost 3 bases, the J end lost 4 bases, and 15 bases lay between the germline ends. The CDR3 spans 15 residues. Germline V gene lookup returns CDR1 SGDLS and CDR2 YYNGEE. The CDR3 DNA is TGTGCCAGCAGCGAGCCGGGAATCCCCCCAGATACGCAGTATTTT. Protein: CASSEPGIPPDTQYF.

The chain couples TRBV7-9 to TRBJ2-3, with D perhaps matching TRBD1 or TRBD2 (6 bases each). V was clipped by 2 bases and J by 0 bases, with 12 bases between them. The CDR3 has 16 amino acids. Germline assignment: CDR1 SEHNR and CDR2 FQNEAQ (reference sequence). This CDR3 is CASSLWGAVSTDTQYF. The CDR3 DNA reads TGTGCCAGCAGCTTATGGGGGGCCGTCAGCACAGATACGCAGTATTTT.

The chain links TRBV25-1 to TRBJ2-5, with D possibly matching TRBD1 (6 bases). Trimming took 2 bases from V and 1 from J, leaving 11 bases between them. This CDR3 is 15 amino acids long. Looked up from germline, CDR1 is MGHDK and CDR2 is SYGVNS. The CDR3 here is CASSEMAGAQETQYF. CDR3 bases: TGTGCCAGCAGTGAAATGGCAGGGGCCCAAGAGACCCAGTACTTC.

In nucleotides, the CDR3 is TGTGCCAGCTCATCGACAGGGAACTACGAGCAGTACTTC. This codes for CASSSTGNYEQYF. V usage is TRBV18 and J usage is TRBJ2-7, with 7 positions matching TRBD1. Germline loops: CDR1 KGHSH, CDR2 LQKENI. This CDR3 region has 13 residues. Trimming cost V 5 bases and J 3 bases; bases outside gene matches: 4. Looking up the rest from reference TRBV18 and TRBJ2-7 gives the full variable domain: NAGVMQNPRHLVRRRGQEARLRCSPMKGHSHVYWYRQLPEEGLKFMVYLQKENIIDESGMPKERFSAEFPKEGPSILRIQQVVRGDSAAYFCASSSTGNYEQYFGPGTRLTVT.

This chain connects TRBV11-2 to TRBJ2-5; D remains unclear. From germline, CDR1 is SGHAT and CDR2 FQNNGV. The CDR3 has 15 residues. With 2 bases removed from V and 0 bases from J, the gap between germline ends came to 10 bases. CDR3 nucleotides: TGTGCCAGCAGCTTATTGGTTGGGGACCAAGAGACCCAGTACTTC. As protein: CASSLLVGDQETQYF.

The chain uses TRBV2 and TRBJ1-6; D remains ambiguous. In germline, CDR1 is SNHLY, CDR2 FYNNEI. Trimming pared 7 bases from V and 0 bases from J, leaving 10 bases between. CDR3 length: 15 amino acids. The CDR3 here is CASISDGSYNSPLHF. CDR3 DNA: TGTGCCAGCATCTCGGACGGCTCCTATAATTCACCCCTCCACTTT.

The rearrangement links TRBV7-9 to TRBJ2-2; D remains ambiguous. Germline CDR1 and CDR2: SEHNR and FQNEAQ (reference sequence). The V end lost 5 bases, the J end lost 0 bases, and 16 bases lay between the germline ends. The CDR3 loop spans 17 amino acids. The CDR3 sequence is CASSPTPRGTNTGELFF. The CDR3 nucleotides are TGTGCCAGCAGCCCGACTCCAAGAGGAACGAACACCGGGGAGCTGTTTTTT.

This sequence joins TRBV28 and TRBJ2-7, with 8 nucleotides matching TRBD1. V trimming: 5 bases; J trimming: 2 bases; junction bases outside the gene matches: 5. In germline, CDR1 is MDHEN, CDR2 SYDVKM. The CDR3 loop spans 14 amino acids. CDR3 in DNA: TGTGCCAGCAGTAGGACAGGGTTTCCCTACGAGCAGTACTTC. Translating it yields CASSRTGFPYEQYF.

On this clone: Distinct nucleotide sequences in the sample also encode this CDR3. The chain links TRBV9 to TRBJ1-2, with D perhaps TRBD1 (5 bases). Trimming removed 2 bases from V and 4 bases from J, with 12 bases in between. The CDR3 consists of 14 residues. The germline CDR1 and CDR2 sequences are SGDLS and YYNGEE. The CDR3 sequence: CASSVEGRGYGYTF. In DNA, the CDR3 is TGTGCCAGCAGCGTGGAGGGTAGGGGCTATGGCTACACCTTC.

The chain couples TRBV27 to TRBJ1-5, with 7 bases fitting TRBD1. This CDR3 has 14 amino acids. From germline, CDR1 is MNHEY and CDR2 SMNVEV (reference sequence). V lost 6 bases and J lost 1; bases outside the gene matches: 3. As DNA, the CDR3 is TGTGCCAGCAGGGTACAGGGGAGCAATCAGCCCCAGCATTTT. The encoded protein is CASRVQGSNQPQHF.

A remark on this clone: Other DNA sequences in this specimen translate into the identical CDR3. V and J are TRBV2 and TRBJ1-2, with no clear D. Germline V gene sequence: CDR1 SNHLY, CDR2 FYNNEI. CDR3 length: 14 residues. Trimming stripped 0 bases from V and 0 bases from J, with 5 bases between. Here the CDR3 DNA reads TGTGCCAGCAGTGAAGCGGCAGCTAACTATGGCTACACCTTC. The encoded protein is CASSEAAANYGYTF.

V gene TRBV19 combines with J gene TRBJ1-1; weak D call: TRBD1 (5 bases). The germline CDR1 and CDR2 sequences are LNHDA and SQIVND (reference sequence). The CDR3 covers 13 residues. Trimming removed 7 bases at V and 5 bases at J, with 14 bases between. The CDR3 nucleotides are TGTGCCAGTAACCTTGGGGGATGGACTGAAGCTTTCTTT. Translation gives CASNLGGWTEAFF.

This chain joins TRBV6-9 and TRBJ1-3, with a weak D call TRBD1 (5 bases). Between the trimmed V and J ends, which lost 11 bases and 0 bases, there was a span of 23 bases. This CDR3 contains 17 residues. The germline V gene encodes CDR1 MNHGY and CDR2 SVAAGI. CDR3 bases: TGTGCCTTGGAAAAGCCCATGGGGCGCGACTCTGGAAACACCATATATTTT. It yields the protein CALEKPMGRDSGNTIYF.

The rearrangement links TRBV15 to TRBJ2-7; D is undetermined. Trimming left V 5 bases short and J 3 bases short, with 14 bases between. This CDR3 region has 14 residues. Germline V gene sequence: CDR1 LNHNV, CDR2 YYDKDF (reference sequence). In DNA form, the CDR3 reads TGTGCCACCAGCGTGGCCCAGTTCGGCTACGAGCAGTACTTC. This translates into CATSVAQFGYEQYF.

The gene calls are TRBV10-3 and TRBJ1-5; D gene unclear. This CDR3 region has 15 residues. The germline V gene encodes CDR1 ENHRY and CDR2 SYGVKD. V gave up 0 bases and J gave up 7 bases, with 13 bases separating them. In DNA, the CDR3 is TGTGCCATCAGTGAGTCACGAGGCCCTCTACAGCCCCAGCATTTT. It is translated as CAISESRGPLQPQHF.

With respect to this clone: The sample contains more than one DNA sequence encoding this CDR3. The CDR3 loop is CASSLGGRSYEQYF. The CDR3 region has the DNA TGTGCCAGCAGCTTGGGTGGCAGATCCTACGAGCAGTACTTC. The gene calls are TRBV5-6 and TRBJ2-7; no definite D call. V was cut by 0 bases and J by 1 base, with 8 bases left in between. CDR3 length equals 14 residues. Germline V CDR1 and CDR2: SGHDT, YYEEEE.

The J gene is TRBJ2-2, the V gene TRBV9; tentatively, D is TRBD1 (5 bases). The CDR3 is 16 residues long. V dropped 0 bases and J dropped 0 bases, with 9 bases sitting between them. Germline-derived CDR1 and CDR2 are SGDLS and YYNGEE. CDR3 loop: CASSVGQGANTGELFF. The CDR3 DNA follows: TGTGCCAGCAGCGTAGGTCAGGGCGCGAACACCGGGGAGCTGTTTTTT.